The clone carrying this T cell receptor (beta chain) turned up a few times. No antigen is known for it. The data belong to a study of T cell repertoires and HLA-DP antigens. Germline V lookup: CDR1 SEHNR, CDR2 FQNEAQ (reference sequence). CDR3 length: 14 residues. V lost 3 bases, J lost 6 bases, and 11 bases lay in between. Primers targeted 54 TRBV and 13 TRBJ segments. The data were produced by immunoSEQ multiplex PCR, yet TCRdb's version contains in-frame clones alone and is incomplete. The sample includes over 100,000 clones, about 91% of them seen just once. Sequencing was done on a sample of CD4+ T cells from PBMCs. The TCR comes from a woman in her late teens or twenties in good health and CMV-seronegative. The rearrangement uses TRBV7-9 and TRBJ2-2; TRBD2 is a possible D gene (5 bases). The CDR3 DNA reads TGTGCCAGCAGCTTCAGTGTACTAGCCGGGGAGCTGTTTTTT. Translation gives CASSFSVLAGELFF.